This T cell receptor (beta chain) was retrieved from a study of OX40 agonist ivuxolimab in advanced cancers. Some background on the complete study: Ivuxolimab was a fully human IgG2 agonistic monoclonal antibody targeting the costimulatory receptor OX40 (CD134). The paper describes the monotherapy dose-escalation part (N of about 57 patients) of the phase I trial of ivuxolimab. Peripheral TCRbeta sequencing aimed to test whether ivuxolimab altered TCR sequence diversity and caused clonal T-cell expansion. Among the approximately 50 dose-escalation patients, approximately 20 had hepatocellular carcinoma, some 15 melanoma, 9 renal cell carcinoma and 9 head and neck cancer. Prior anti-PD-1, anti-PD-L1 or anti-CTLA-4 therapy was permitted, and approximately 42% of dose-escalation patients had received checkpoint inhibitors. Partial responses occurred in three dose-escalation patients: two with cutaneous melanoma and one with hepatocellular carcinoma. The dose-escalation cohort was 82.7% male with a mean age of roughly 62 years, ranging from roughly 23 to 85. Intravenous ivuxolimab was administered to patients every 2 weeks at six dose levels: 0.01, 0.1, 0.3, 1.5, 3 and 10 mg/kg. Study-wide findings and limitations: Clonal expansion of both CD4+ and CD8+ blood T cells was observed from baseline to week 6 at doses 0.1 to 3.0 mg/kg. Low levels of normalized T-cell clonal expansion were also shown by some nonresponding patients. After ivuxolimab, CD8+ T cells had more expanded clones than CD4+ T cells on average. Which antigens the clonally expanded peripheral T cells were specific for was not determined. In the 0.1-3.0 mg/kg groups, partial responders had among the lowest normalized peripheral clonal expansion, particularly in CD8+ T cells.

V and J are truncated by 0 bases and 7 bases respectively, leaving an intervening sequence of 15 bases. CDR1 and CDR2 were assigned from the germline V gene as LGHNA and YNFKEQ. From the cysteine through the phenylalanine, the CDR3 covers 15 amino acids. Only CDR3 DNA is held: 45 bases, read in frame from base 1. The trial excluded patients who had a history of autoimmune disease or were on systemic immunosuppression. Peripheral blood for TCR sequencing was drawn from every dose cohort at baseline, at cycle 4 day 1 and at cycle 7 day 1. The samples were drawn from a first-in-human, open-label, multicenter phase I dose-escalation trial of ivuxolimab. The trial enrolled adults with locally advanced or metastatic head and neck squamous cell, hepatocellular, melanoma or renal cell carcinoma. Before TCR sequencing, CD4+ and CD8+ T cells were separately sorted from peripheral blood. Remarks on this clone: The specificity of this receptor is unknown. The sample holds no much larger clone one base away, and base qualities are not on file.

To sequence the TCRbeta CDR3 region, genomic DNA was isolated from the sorted cells. TCRbeta CDR3 regions were sequenced using the immunoSEQ Assay. TCRdb retrieved this table from immuneACCESS and kept in-frame rearrangements only. Not all clones are present; in checked studies, unresolved V genes account for under half, and no reason is known for the remainder. For this sample there are about 130,000 clones; approximately 90% appear just once. The ten most abundant clones make up approximately 1% of the sample. The receptor comes from an adult with an advanced solid tumor such as melanoma, head and neck, liver or kidney cancer. The sequenced sample was CD4+ or CD8+ T cells sorted from blood, obtained in a trial of the OX40 agonist ivuxolimab. The chain is made from TRBV4-2 and TRBJ1-1, with a tentative D gene TRBD1 over 6 matching bases. The DNA is TGTGCCAGCAGCCAAGATTTGGGACACCGAAATGAAGCTTTCTTT. The translation is CASSQDLGHRNEAFF.